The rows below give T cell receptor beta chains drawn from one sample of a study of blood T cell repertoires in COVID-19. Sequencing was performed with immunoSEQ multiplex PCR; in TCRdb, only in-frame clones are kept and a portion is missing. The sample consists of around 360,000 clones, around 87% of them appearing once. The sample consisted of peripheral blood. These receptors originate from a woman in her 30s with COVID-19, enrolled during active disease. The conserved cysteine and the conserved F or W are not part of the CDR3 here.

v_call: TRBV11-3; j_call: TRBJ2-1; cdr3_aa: ASSLRLADSYNEQF
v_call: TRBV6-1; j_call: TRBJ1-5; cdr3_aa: ASSEASRTGVYQPQH
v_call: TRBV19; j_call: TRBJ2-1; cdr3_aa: ASSTLASGSDEQF
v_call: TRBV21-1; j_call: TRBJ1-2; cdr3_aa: ASSRDRGFSYGYT
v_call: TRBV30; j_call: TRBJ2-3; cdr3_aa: AWRQGPSTDTQY
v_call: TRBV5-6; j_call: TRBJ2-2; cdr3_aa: ASSLLNTGELF
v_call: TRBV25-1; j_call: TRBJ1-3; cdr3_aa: ASSGRGFHSGNTIY
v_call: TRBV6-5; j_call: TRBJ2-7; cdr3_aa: ASSLGTDSYEQY
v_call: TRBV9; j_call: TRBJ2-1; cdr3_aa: ASSTMGQVYNEQF
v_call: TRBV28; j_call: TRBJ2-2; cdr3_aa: ASSLDGTGNTGELF
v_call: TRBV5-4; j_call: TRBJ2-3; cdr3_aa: ASSSRLGTDTQY
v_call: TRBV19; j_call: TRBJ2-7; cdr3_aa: ASSIGGRGEQY
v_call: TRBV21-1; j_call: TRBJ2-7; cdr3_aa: ASSHSCEQY
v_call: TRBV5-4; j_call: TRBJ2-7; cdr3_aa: ASSLGLAGVLYEQY
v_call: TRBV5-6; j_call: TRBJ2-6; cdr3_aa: ASSFRRSGANVLT
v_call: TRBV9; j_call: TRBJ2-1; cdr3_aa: ASSVTSGRLNNEQF
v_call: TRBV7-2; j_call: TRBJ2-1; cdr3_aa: ASSPTSGSYNEQF
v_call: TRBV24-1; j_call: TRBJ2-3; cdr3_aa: ATAGTSTDTQY
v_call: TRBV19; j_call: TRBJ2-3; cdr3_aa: ASRRATGATDTQY
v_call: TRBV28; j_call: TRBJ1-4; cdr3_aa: ASSPPTGGEKLF
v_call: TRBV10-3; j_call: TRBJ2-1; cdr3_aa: AISETGAIPPEQF
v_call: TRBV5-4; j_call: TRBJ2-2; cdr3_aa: ASSQPGQITTGELF
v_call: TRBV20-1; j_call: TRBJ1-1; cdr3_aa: SASKSRNTEAF
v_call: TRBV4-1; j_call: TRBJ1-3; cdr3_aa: ASSQGSARSGNTIY
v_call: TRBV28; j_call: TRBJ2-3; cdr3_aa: ASSLPADTQY
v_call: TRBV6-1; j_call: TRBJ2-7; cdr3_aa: ASSEVGTSNYEQY
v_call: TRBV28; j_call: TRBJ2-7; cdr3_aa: ASSDLLAGVGYEQY
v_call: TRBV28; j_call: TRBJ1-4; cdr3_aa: AGGQGAVEKLF
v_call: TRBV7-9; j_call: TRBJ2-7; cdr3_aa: ASRTSGLVDYEQY